Listed here are 22 T cell receptor beta chains from one sample, sequenced in a study of T cells in Graves' hyperthyroidism and ophthalmopathy. RNA transcripts provided the source from which TCR beta CDR3 regions were amplified. TCR CDR3 regions were first amplified by RT-PCR with HTBI primers. One entry per CDR3 protein, called by TCRdb with MiXCR from the multiplex PCR reads. The table shows about 250,000 distinct CDR3 sequences, with around 24% occurring only once. Sequencing used blood. These receptors came from a middle-aged woman with Graves' ophthalmopathy.

This clonotype came up many times. The chain recombines TRBV7-3 with TRBJ2-2; D not certain. The length of the CDR3 is 13 residues. CDR1 SGHTA and CDR2 FQGTGA come from the germline V gene. Trimming shortened V by 8 bases and J by 4 bases, and 11 bases separated the two germline ends. The CDR3 loop is CASGAFSTGELFF. In DNA, the CDR3 is TGTGCCAGCGGAGCTTTCAGCACCGGGGAGCTGTTTTTT. Based on the CDR3 plus reference TRBV7-3 and TRBJ2-2, the full variable domain is GAGVSQTPSNKVTEKGKYVELRCDPISGHTALYWYRQSLGQGPEFLIYFQGTGAADDSGLPNDRFFAVRPEGSVSTLKIQRTERGDSAVYLCASGAFSTGELFFGEGSRLTVL.

At least ten counts were recorded for this clonotype. The rearrangement joins TRBV6-1 to TRBJ1-3; D gene unclear. CDR1 and CDR2 (germline): MNHNS, SASEGT. CDR3 length: 15 residues. Trimming shortened V by 3 bases and J by 4 bases, and 13 bases separated the two germline ends. CDR3 DNA sequence: TGTGCCAGCAGTGAGACTATTTTCCCCGGAAACACCATATATTTT. This translates into CASSETIFPGNTIYF.

This clonotype has ten or more counts. The chain employs TRBV18 and TRBJ2-2; D tentatively reads TRBD1 or TRBD2 (5 bases each). The CDR3 runs 15 residues. Trimming took 2 bases from V and 0 from J, leaving 7 bases between them. In germline, CDR1 is KGHSH, CDR2 LQKENI. The CDR3, as DNA: TGTGCCAGCTCACCATTGGGGGCGAACACCGGGGAGCTGTTTTTT. Its translation: CASSPLGANTGELFF.

The chain carries TRBV30 and TRBJ2-7; D is possibly TRBD2 (6 bases). Germline CDR1 reads GTSNPN; CDR2 reads SVGIG (reference sequence). The CDR3 loop spans 13 amino acids. The ends were cut back, 2 bases at V and 2 bases at J, with 10 bases in the middle. The CDR3 sequence is CAWSLGGTYEQYF. The CDR3 DNA reads TGTGCCTGGAGTCTTGGCGGGACCTACGAGCAGTACTTC. The entire variable domain, with the rest obtained from reference TRBV30 and TRBJ2-7, is as follows: SQTIHQWPATLVQPVGSPLSLECTVEGTSNPNLYWYRQAAGRGLQLLFYSVGIGQISSEVPQNLSASRPQDRQFILSSKKLLLSDSGFYLCAWSLGGTYEQYFGPGTRLTVT.

This clonotype was seen repeatedly, ten times or more. This chain connects TRBV6-2 or TRBV6-3 to TRBJ1-1; D is ambiguous. V was pared by 4 bases and J by 1 base, with 10 bases between. Germline CDR1 MNHEY, CDR2 SVGEGT. The CDR3 is 14 residues long. CDR3: CASSFELGNTEAFF. DNA for the CDR3: TGTGCCAGCAGTTTTGAATTGGGGAACACTGAAGCTTTCTTT.

This clonotype was detected ten times or more. The chain's CDR3 is CASSSDRGYYGYTF. CDR3 bases: TGTGCCAGCAGCTCCGACAGGGGGTACTATGGCTACACCTTC. The chain has TRBV5-5 and TRBJ1-2; 9 bases agree with TRBD1. The V gene end was trimmed by 3 bases and the J gene end by 3 bases; junction bases not matched to a gene: 3. The CDR3 has 14 residues. Germline values: CDR1 SGHKS, CDR2 YYEKEE (reference sequence).

This clonotype was found many times. The chain carries TRBV29-1 and TRBJ2-1; D uncertain. The germline CDR1 and CDR2 sequences are SQVTM and ANQGSEA. The CDR3 extends over 14 amino acids. Trimming stripped 6 bases from V and 2 bases from J, with 14 bases between. The CDR3 reads CSVSEGAAYNEQFF. The CDR3 DNA reads as TGCAGCGTGTCTGAAGGTGCAGCCTACAATGAGCAGTTCTTC.

This clonotype was seen more than once but under ten times. The chain couples TRBV7-8 to TRBJ2-5, with a possible D match to TRBD2 (5 bases). Looked up from germline, CDR1 is SGHVS and CDR2 is FQNEAQ. Trimming pared 5 bases from V and 2 bases from J, leaving 12 bases between. This CDR3 comprises 14 residues. The CDR3 loop is CASSLSEGQETQYF. For the CDR3, the DNA is TGTGCCAGCAGCCTCTCTGAGGGACAAGAGACCCAGTACTTC.

In this sample, this clonotype turned up many times. This rearrangement joins TRBV6-5 to TRBJ1-5; D gene uncertain. V lost 5 bases to trimming and J lost 2 bases, with 13 bases between them. Germline V gene sequence: CDR1 MNHEY, CDR2 SVGAGI. The CDR3 covers 15 residues. The DNA for the CDR3 is TGTGCCAGCAGTCCGACCTTTTATGGCAATCAGCCCCAGCATTTT. Protein: CASSPTFYGNQPQHF.

This clonotype came up many times. The chain has TRBV2 and TRBJ1-2; TRBD1 is a possible D gene (5 bases). Germline lookup yields CDR1 SNHLY and CDR2 FYNNEI. V dropped 6 bases and J dropped 4 bases, with 12 bases sitting between them. The CDR3 length is 13 residues. In DNA, the CDR3 is TGTGCCAGCAGCTCGGGGCAGGGCTATGGCTACACCTTC. It specifies CASSSGQGYGYTF.

Ten or more counts support this clonotype. This chain connects TRBV20-1 to TRBJ2-7; TRBD2 aligns across 15 bases. The CDR3 covers 14 residues. CDR1 and CDR2 (germline): DFQATT, SNEGSKA (reference sequence). V was clipped by 4 bases and J by 6 bases; unmatched bases: 4. CDR3 in amino acids: CSATGLAGGSEQYF. CDR3 nucleotides: TGCAGTGCTACAGGACTAGCGGGAGGGAGCGAGCAGTACTTC.

This clonotype was counted many times. The chain links TRBV28 to TRBJ1-6; D unresolved. V was pared by 3 bases and J by 6 bases, with 12 bases between. Germline values: CDR1 MDHEN, CDR2 SYDVKM. This CDR3 spans 15 amino acids. CDR3 nucleotides: TGTGCCAGCAGTTTTTCGGGGATTAGTAATTCACCCCTCCACTTT. It codes for CASSFSGISNSPLHF.

This clonotype was seen repeatedly, ten times or more. The genes are TRBV6-5 and TRBJ1-5; D possibly corresponds to TRBD1 (5 bases). The germline V gene encodes CDR1 MNHEY and CDR2 SVGAGI. V lost 11 bases and J 6 bases, leaving 17 bases between the germline ends. This CDR3 is 13 amino acids long. CDR3 sequence: CAAQPSGGQPQHF. CDR3 in DNA: TGTGCCGCCCAACCCTCGGGGGGTCAGCCCCAGCATTTT.

This clonotype was detected ten times or more. The chain combines TRBV11-2 with TRBJ2-7; no clear D gene. Deletions cut 2 bases from V and 2 bases from J, with 13 bases between. Germline lookup yields CDR1 SGHAT and CDR2 FQNNGV. CDR3 length: 15 residues. Written as DNA, the CDR3 is TGTGCCAGCAGCTTATCGTGGGCGGACGCCTACGAGCAGTACTTC. Translating gives CASSLSWADAYEQYF. Variable domain in full (rest from reference TRBV11-2 and TRBJ2-7): EAGVAQSPRYKIIEKRQSVAFWCNPISGHATLYWYQQILGQGPKLLIQFQNNGVVDDSQLPKDRFSAERLKGVDSTLKIQPAKLEDSAVYLCASSLSWADAYEQYFGPGTRLTVT.

The chain carries TRBV20-1 and TRBJ2-5; the match to TRBD2 covers 13 bases. The V gene end was trimmed by 8 bases and the J gene end by 5 bases; junction bases not matched to a gene: 8. The CDR3 is 14 residues long. Per the germline V gene, CDR1 is DFQATT and CDR2 is SNEGSKA (reference sequence). The CDR3 spells CSPGTSGIGETQYF. CDR3 DNA: TGCAGTCCTGGGACTAGCGGGATCGGGGAGACCCAGTACTTC.

The J gene is TRBJ1-1, the V gene TRBV6-5; D call uncertain. Trimming took off 0 bases at V and 6 bases at J, with 11 bases between the two ends. The CDR3 has 14 residues. Germline lookup yields CDR1 MNHEY and CDR2 SVGAGI. The CDR3 sequence: CASSYSWTVAEAFF. The CDR3 nucleotides are TGTGCCAGCAGTTACTCTTGGACCGTCGCTGAAGCTTTCTTT.

In its sample, this clonotype was seen a few times. The rearrangement links TRBV6-1 to TRBJ2-5; D is unresolved. The V gene lost 8 bases and the J gene lost 5 bases, with 18 bases spanning the gap. The CDR3 extends over 14 amino acids. Per germline, CDR1 MNHNS and CDR2 SASEGT. The CDR3 DNA sequence: TGTGCCAGCCTACGCGAGCCGATCGGGGAGACCCAGTACTTC. Protein product: CASLREPIGETQYF.

This clonotype was counted many times. This chain uses TRBV20-1 with TRBJ2-7; 8 bases agree with TRBD2. Germline V lookup: CDR1 DFQATT, CDR2 SNEGSKA (reference sequence). This CDR3 spans 16 amino acids. The trim removed 0 bases at V and 0 bases at J, leaving 7 bases unmatched. CDR3 DNA: TGCAGTGCTAGAGATGTCCCTAGCGGGCACTCCTACGAGCAGTACTTC. Translating it yields CSARDVPSGHSYEQYF.

The chain uses TRBV29-1 and TRBJ2-7, with D unclear. V was trimmed by 7 bases and J by 4 bases, leaving 8 bases between them. The CDR3 contains 10 residues. CDR1 and CDR2 (germline): SQVTM, ANQGSEA. The CDR3 nucleotides read TGCAGCGCCCTAGGATACGAGCAGTACTTC. Translating gives CSALGYEQYF.

This clonotype showed up many times. The genes are TRBV6-2 or TRBV6-3 and TRBJ1-2; D remains unclear. The CDR3 length is 15 residues. Germline V lookup: CDR1 MNHEY, CDR2 SVGEGT. Trimming took off 5 bases at V and 4 bases at J, with 17 bases between the two ends. DNA of the CDR3: TGTGCCAGCAGTCCCGCGGCAGCCCCCACCTATGGCTACACCTTC. Encoded protein: CASSPAAAPTYGYTF.

This clonotype was counted ten times or more. The chain employs TRBV4-1 and TRBJ2-7; no reliable D call. CDR1 and CDR2 from the germline V gene are MGHRA and YSYEKL. The CDR3 spans 13 residues. Deletions cut 1 base from V and 3 bases from J, with 7 bases between. CDR3 DNA sequence: TGCGCCAGCAGCCAAGTCTTGTACTACGAGCAGTACTTC. Amino acid sequence: CASSQVLYYEQYF.

This clonotype was seen repeatedly, ten times or more. The chain couples TRBV20-1 to TRBJ2-7; TRBD2 is a possible D gene (5 bases). The CDR3 is 12 amino acids. Germline values: CDR1 DFQATT, CDR2 SNEGSKA (reference sequence). With 1 base removed from V and 3 bases from J, the gap between germline ends came to 7 bases. This chain's CDR3 is CSARVEGYEQYF. CDR3 bases: TGCAGTGCTAGAGTTGAGGGCTACGAGCAGTACTTC.